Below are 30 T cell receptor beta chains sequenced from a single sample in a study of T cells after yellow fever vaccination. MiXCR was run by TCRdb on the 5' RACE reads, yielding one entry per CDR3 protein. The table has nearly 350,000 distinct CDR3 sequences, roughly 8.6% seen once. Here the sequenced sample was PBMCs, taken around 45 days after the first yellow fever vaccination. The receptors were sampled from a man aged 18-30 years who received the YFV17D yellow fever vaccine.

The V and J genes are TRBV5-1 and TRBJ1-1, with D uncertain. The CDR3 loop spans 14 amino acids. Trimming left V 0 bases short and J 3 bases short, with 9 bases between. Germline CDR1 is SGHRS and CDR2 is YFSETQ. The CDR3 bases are TGCGCCAGCAGCTTGGAGGCGTCCCACACTGAAGCTTTCTTT. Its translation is CASSLEASHTEAFF.

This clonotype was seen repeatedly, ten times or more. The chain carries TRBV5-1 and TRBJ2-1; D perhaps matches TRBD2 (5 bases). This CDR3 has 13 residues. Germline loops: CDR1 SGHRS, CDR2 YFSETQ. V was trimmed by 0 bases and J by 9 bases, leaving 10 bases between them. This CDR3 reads CASSLERGSEQFF. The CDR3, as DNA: TGCGCCAGCAGCTTGGAACGGGGTTCTGAGCAGTTCTTC.

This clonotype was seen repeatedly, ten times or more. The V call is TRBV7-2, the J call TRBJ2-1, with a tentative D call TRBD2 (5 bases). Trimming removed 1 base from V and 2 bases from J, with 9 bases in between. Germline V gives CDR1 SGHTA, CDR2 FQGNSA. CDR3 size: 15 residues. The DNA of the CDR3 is TGTGCCAGCAGCTTAGTAGCGTTTGCCTACAATGAGCAGTTCTTC. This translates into CASSLVAFAYNEQFF.

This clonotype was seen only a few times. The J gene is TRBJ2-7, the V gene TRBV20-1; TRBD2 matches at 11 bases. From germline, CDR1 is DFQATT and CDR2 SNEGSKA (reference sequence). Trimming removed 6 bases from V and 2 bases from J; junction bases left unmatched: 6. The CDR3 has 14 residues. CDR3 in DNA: TGCAGTGCGCCGAGACTAGCGGGGACCTACGAGCAGTACTTC. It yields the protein CSAPRLAGTYEQYF.

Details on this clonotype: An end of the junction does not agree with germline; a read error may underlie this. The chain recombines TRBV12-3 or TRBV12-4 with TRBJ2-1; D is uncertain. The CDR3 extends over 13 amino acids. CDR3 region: CASSLLRTPTRIF. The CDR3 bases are TGTGCCAGCAGTTTACTGAGGACCCCTACGAGAATCTTC.

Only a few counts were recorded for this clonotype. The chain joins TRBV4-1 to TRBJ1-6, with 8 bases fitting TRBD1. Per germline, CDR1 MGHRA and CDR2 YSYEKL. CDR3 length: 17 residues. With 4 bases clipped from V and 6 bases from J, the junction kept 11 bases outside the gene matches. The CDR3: CASSLLAGGSANSPLHF. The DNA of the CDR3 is TGCGCCAGCAGCCTACTCGCAGGGGGCTCGGCTAATTCACCCCTCCACTTT.

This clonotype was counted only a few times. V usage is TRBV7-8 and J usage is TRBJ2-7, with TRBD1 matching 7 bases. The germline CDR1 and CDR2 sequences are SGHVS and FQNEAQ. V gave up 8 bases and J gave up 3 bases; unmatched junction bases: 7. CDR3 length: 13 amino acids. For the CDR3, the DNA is TGTGCCAGCCTTAGACAGGGTCGCTACGAGCAGTACTTC. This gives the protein CASLRQGRYEQYF.

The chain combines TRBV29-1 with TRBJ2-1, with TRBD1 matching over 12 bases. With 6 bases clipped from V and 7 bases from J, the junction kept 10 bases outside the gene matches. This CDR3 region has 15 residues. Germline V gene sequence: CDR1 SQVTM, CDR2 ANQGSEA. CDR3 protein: CSVGTGGAQSNEQFF. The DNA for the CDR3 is TGCAGCGTGGGGACAGGGGGCGCCCAATCGAATGAGCAGTTCTTC.

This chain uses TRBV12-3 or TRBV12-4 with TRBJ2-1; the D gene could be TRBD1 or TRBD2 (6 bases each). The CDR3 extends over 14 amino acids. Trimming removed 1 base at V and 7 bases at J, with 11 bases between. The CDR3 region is CASSLGGAKNEQFF. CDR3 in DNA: TGTGCCAGCAGTTTAGGGGGGGCGAAGAATGAGCAGTTCTTC.

The CDR3 DNA sequence: TGCGCCAGCAGCCGTGAATATCAGGGTAGAAATCAGCCCCAGCATTTT. Translating it yields CASSREYQGRNQPQHF. The gene calls are TRBV4-1 and TRBJ1-5, with D possibly being TRBD1 (5 bases). The germline V gene has CDR1 MGHRA and CDR2 YSYEKL. This CDR3 spans 16 amino acids. With 4 bases removed from V and 4 bases from J, the gap between germline ends came to 17 bases.

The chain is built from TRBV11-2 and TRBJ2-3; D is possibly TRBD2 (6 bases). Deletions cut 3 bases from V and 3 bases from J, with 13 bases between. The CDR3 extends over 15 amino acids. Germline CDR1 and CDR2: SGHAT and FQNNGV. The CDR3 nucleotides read TGTGCCAGCAGCTTCCGGGGCCGGGAGACAGATACGCAGTATTTT. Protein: CASSFRGRETDTQYF. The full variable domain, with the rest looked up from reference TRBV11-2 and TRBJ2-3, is EAGVAQSPRYKIIEKRQSVAFWCNPISGHATLYWYQQILGQGPKLLIQFQNNGVVDDSQLPKDRFSAERLKGVDSTLKIQPAKLEDSAVYLCASSFRGRETDTQYFGPGTRLTVL.

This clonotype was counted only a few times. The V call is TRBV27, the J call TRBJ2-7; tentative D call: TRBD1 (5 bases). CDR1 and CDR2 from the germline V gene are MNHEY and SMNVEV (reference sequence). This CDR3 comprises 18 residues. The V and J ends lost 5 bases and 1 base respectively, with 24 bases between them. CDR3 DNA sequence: TGTGCCAGCAGTATTATGAGTCCGGGTGGGGCGGATTCCTACGAGCAGTACTTC. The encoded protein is CASSIMSPGGADSYEQYF.

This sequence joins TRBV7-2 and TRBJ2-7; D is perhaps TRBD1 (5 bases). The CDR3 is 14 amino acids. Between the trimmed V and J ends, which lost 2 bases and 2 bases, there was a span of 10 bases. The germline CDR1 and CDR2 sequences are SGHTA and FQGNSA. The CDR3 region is CASSLYQGTYEQYV. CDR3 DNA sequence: TGTGCCAGCAGCTTATATCAGGGAACCTACGAGCAGTACGTC.

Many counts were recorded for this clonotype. The CDR3: CSAEGFRGANYGYTF. CDR3 bases: TGCAGCGCCGAAGGGTTCAGGGGGGCTAACTATGGCTACACCTTC. The V call is TRBV29-1, the J call TRBJ1-2, with TRBD1 identical over 7 bases. The J segment lost 0 bases and the V segment lost 7 bases, leaving 11 bases of the junction unmatched. CDR1 is SQVTM and CDR2 is ANQGSEA in the germline V gene. This CDR3 contains 15 residues.

The CDR3 protein is CAICLYGWEGTNTGELFF. As DNA, the CDR3 is TGTGCCATCTGTTTATATGGCTGGGAGGGCACGAACACCGGGGAGCTGTTTTTT. The rearrangement links TRBV12-3 or TRBV12-4 to TRBJ2-2, with 7 positions matching TRBD2. Trimming took 10 bases from V and 0 from J; bases not matched to a gene: 17. This CDR3 region has 18 residues.

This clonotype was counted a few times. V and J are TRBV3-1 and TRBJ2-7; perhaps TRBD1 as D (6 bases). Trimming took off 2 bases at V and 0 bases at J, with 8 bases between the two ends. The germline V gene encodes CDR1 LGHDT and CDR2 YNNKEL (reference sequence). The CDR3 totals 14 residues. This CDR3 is CASSQYRVSYEQYF. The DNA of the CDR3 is TGTGCCAGCAGCCAATACAGGGTCTCCTACGAGCAGTACTTC.

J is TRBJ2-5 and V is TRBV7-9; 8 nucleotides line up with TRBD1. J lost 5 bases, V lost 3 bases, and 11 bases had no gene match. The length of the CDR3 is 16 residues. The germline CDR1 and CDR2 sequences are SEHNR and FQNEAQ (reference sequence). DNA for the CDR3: TGTGCCAGCAGCTTCATGGGGACAGGTCGAGGGGAGACCCAGTACTTC. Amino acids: CASSFMGTGRGETQYF.

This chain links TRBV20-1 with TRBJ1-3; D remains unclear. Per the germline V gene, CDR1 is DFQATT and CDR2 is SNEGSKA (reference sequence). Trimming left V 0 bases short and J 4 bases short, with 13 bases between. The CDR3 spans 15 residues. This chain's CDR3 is CSARDRVSQGNTIYF. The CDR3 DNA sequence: TGCAGTGCTAGAGACCGGGTCTCGCAGGGAAACACCATATATTTT.

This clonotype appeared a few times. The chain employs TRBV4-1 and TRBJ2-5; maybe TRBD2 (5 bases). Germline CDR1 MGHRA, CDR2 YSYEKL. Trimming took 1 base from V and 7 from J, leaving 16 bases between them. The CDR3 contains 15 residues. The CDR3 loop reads CASSQGGEGMRTQYF. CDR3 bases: TGCGCCAGCAGCCAAGGGGGTGAGGGTATGAGGACCCAGTACTTC.

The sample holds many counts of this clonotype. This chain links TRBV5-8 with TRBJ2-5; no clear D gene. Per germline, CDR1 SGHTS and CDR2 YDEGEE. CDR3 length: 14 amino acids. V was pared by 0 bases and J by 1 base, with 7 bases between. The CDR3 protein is CASSLAAVQETQYF. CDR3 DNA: TGTGCCAGCAGCTTGGCCGCGGTCCAAGAGACCCAGTACTTC.

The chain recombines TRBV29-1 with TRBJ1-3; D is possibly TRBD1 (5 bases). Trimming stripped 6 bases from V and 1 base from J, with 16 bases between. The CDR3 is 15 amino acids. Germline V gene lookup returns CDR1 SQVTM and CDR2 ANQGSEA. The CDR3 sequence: CSVERGSRSGNTIYF. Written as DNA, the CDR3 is TGCAGCGTCGAGAGGGGCAGCCGATCTGGAAACACCATATATTTT.

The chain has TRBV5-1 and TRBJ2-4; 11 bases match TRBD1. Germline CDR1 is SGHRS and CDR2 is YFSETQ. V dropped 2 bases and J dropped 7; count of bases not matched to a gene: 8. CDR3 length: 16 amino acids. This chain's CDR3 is CASSFPDRGQRNIQYF. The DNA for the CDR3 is TGCGCCAGCAGCTTCCCGGACAGGGGGCAGAGGAACATTCAGTACTTC.

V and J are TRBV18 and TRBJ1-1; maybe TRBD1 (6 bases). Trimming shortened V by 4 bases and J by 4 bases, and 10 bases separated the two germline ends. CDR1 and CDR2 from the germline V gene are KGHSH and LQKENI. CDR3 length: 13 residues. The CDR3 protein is CASSRTGSTEAFF. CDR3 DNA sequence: TGTGCCAGCTCACGAACAGGGAGCACTGAAGCTTTCTTT.

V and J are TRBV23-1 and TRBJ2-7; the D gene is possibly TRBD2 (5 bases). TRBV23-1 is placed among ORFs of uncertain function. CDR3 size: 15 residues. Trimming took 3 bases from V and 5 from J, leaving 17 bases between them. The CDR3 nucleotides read TGCGCCAGCAGTCAGCCCGCAAGACCGGGAAACGAGCAGTACTTC. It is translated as CASSQPARPGNEQYF.

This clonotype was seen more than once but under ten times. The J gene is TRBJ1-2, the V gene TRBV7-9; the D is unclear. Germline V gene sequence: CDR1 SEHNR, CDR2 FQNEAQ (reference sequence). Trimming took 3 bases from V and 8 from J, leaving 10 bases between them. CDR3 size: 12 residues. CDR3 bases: TGTGCCAGCAGCTTCTACAGTACCGGCTACACCTTC. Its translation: CASSFYSTGYTF. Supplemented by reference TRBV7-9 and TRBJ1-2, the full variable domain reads DTGVSQNPRHKITKRGQNVTFRCDPISEHNRLYWYRQTLGQGPEFLTYFQNEAQLEKSRLLSDRFSAERPKGSFSTLEIQRTEQGDSAMYLCASSFYSTGYTFGSGTRLTVV.

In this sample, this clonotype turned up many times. The CDR3, as DNA: TGTGCCAGCAGCTTAGCGGGACAGGGGGCTGGTGGCTACACCTTC. Amino acid sequence: CASSLAGQGAGGYTF. The chain has TRBV7-2 and TRBJ1-2; 12 bases fit TRBD1. Germline V gene sequence: CDR1 SGHTA, CDR2 FQGNSA. Unmatched junction bases numbered 3, after V lost 0 bases and J lost 7 bases. The CDR3 sequence is 15 residues long.

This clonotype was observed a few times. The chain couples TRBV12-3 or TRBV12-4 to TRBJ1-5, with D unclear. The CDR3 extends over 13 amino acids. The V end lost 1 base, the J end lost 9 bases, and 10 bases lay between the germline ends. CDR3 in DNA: TGTGCCAGCAGTTTAGGGGATGGTGCGCCCCAGCATTTT. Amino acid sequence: CASSLGDGAPQHF.

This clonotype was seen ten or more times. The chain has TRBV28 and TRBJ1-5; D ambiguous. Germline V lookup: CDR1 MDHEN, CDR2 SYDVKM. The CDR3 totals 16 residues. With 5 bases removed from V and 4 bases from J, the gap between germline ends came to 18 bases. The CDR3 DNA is TGTGCCAGCAGTAGAAGGCAGCCCCTTTCTAATCAGCCCCAGCATTTT. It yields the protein CASSRRQPLSNQPQHF.

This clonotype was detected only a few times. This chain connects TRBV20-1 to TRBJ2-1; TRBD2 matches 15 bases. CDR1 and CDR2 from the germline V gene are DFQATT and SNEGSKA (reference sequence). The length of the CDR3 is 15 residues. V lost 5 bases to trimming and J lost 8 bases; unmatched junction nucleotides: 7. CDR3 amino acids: CSAWGLAGGMDEQFF. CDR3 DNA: TGCAGTGCTTGGGGACTAGCGGGGGGAATGGATGAGCAGTTCTTC.

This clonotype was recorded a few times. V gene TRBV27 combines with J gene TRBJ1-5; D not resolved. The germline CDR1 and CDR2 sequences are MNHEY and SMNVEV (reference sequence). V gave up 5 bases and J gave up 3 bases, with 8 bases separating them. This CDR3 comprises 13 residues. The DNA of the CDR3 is TGTGCCAGCAGTATAGCTCTCAATCAGCCCCAGCATTTT. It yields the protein CASSIALNQPQHF.